One and the same sample provided the 10 T cell receptor beta chains below, sequenced in a study of shared clonotypes between healthy human individuals (dated by TCRdb to about 2020). CD8 naive samples were CD45RO-negative cells positively selected for CCR7, giving a CD45RA+CCR7+ population that excluded TemRA cells. Libraries were built with the immunoSEQ multiplex PCR assay. TCRdb provides this immuneACCESS table in a form limited to in-frame rearrangements. Some clones are lacking; in checked studies, under half of them reflect an unresolved V gene, and why the rest are absent is not known. In this sample the table shows 2 million to 2.5 million clones, over 85% of which occur a single time. The ten largest account for roughly 1.1% of the sample. The sample comprised naive CD8+ T cells sorted from blood. In light of the paper, this sample's cell subset or site label describes: CD45RA+CCR7+. All receptors come from a man younger than 30 in good health.

This chain connects TRBV19 to TRBJ2-5; 7 bases fit TRBD2. The CDR3 sequence is 15 residues long. CDR1 is LNHDA, CDR2 SQIVND, per germline (reference sequence). Trimming at V came to 1 base and at J to 1 base, leaving 3 bases not matched to a gene. CDR3 protein: CASSIVTSSQETQYF. The DNA for the CDR3 is TGTGCCAGTAGTATAGTGACTAGCAGCCAAGAGACCCAGTACTTC. Supplemented by reference TRBV19 and TRBJ2-5, the full variable domain reads DGGITQSPKYLFRKEGQNVTLSCEQNLNHDAMYWYRQDPGQGLRLIYYSQIVNDFQKGDIAEGYSVSREKKESFPLTVTSAQKNPTAFYLCASSIVTSSQETQYFGPGTRLLVL.

This clone was observed a handful of times. The chain combines TRBV13 with TRBJ1-2; 12 nucleotides align to TRBD1. The germline V gene encodes CDR1 PRHDT and CDR2 FYEKMQ (reference sequence). With 5 bases clipped from V and 8 bases from J, the junction kept 9 bases outside the gene matches. The CDR3 runs to 15 residues. The CDR3 sequence: CASSTPGQGAAGYTF. In DNA form, the CDR3 reads TGTGCCAGCAGCACCCCGGGACAGGGGGCGGCGGGCTACACCTTC.

The chain has TRBV7-8 and TRBJ2-3; TRBD2 matches at 12 bases. The J segment lost 1 base and the V segment lost 4 bases, leaving 3 bases of the junction unmatched. Germline CDR1 is SGHVS and CDR2 is FQNEAQ. The CDR3 has 16 residues. DNA for the CDR3: TGTGCCAGCAGCTCCCGACTAGCGGGGGGCACAGATACGCAGTATTTT. This codes for CASSSRLAGGTDTQYF.

The chain joins TRBV4-1 to TRBJ2-1; 7 positions agree with TRBD2. The CDR3 length is 16 residues. The junction had 8 bases not matched to a gene; V was cut back by 6 bases and J by 0 bases. CDR1 MGHRA and CDR2 YSYEKL come from the germline V gene. The CDR3 DNA sequence: TGCGCCAGCAGACCGGCCACTAGCGCCTCCTACAATGAGCAGTTCTTC. Encoded protein: CASRPATSASYNEQFF.

The chain is built from TRBV4-1 and TRBJ2-5; 8 bases are a match to TRBD2. Germline-derived CDR1 and CDR2 are MGHRA and YSYEKL. Trimming cost V 1 base and J 5 bases; bases outside gene matches: 6. This CDR3 has 15 residues. The CDR3 protein is CASSQATGGRETQYF. The CDR3 DNA follows: TGCGCCAGCAGCCAAGCTACGGGGGGGCGCGAGACCCAGTACTTC.

The chain employs TRBV10-3 and TRBJ1-1, with D possibly being TRBD1 (6 bases). The CDR3 totals 17 residues. The germline gives CDR1 ENHRY, CDR2 SYGVKD. V was trimmed by 3 bases and J by 0 bases, leaving 17 bases between them. CDR3 DNA: TGTGCCATCAGTGACGGGCTGGGGGCCCTACTGAACACTGAAGCTTTCTTT. Its protein product is CAISDGLGALLNTEAFF.

The chain uses TRBV29-1 and TRBJ1-1; D is possibly TRBD1 (6 bases). Per germline, CDR1 SQVTM and CDR2 ANQGSEA. With 3 bases removed from V and 6 bases from J, the gap between germline ends came to 11 bases. This CDR3 is 12 amino acids long. For the CDR3, the DNA is TGCAGCGTTGAGGGGGGGCATCCTGAAGCTTTCTTT. This sequence encodes CSVEGGHPEAFF.

V usage is TRBV5-1 and J usage is TRBJ2-2; D call uncertain. This CDR3 has 16 amino acids. Trimming left V 0 bases short and J 9 bases short, with 18 bases between. Looked up from germline, CDR1 is SGHRS and CDR2 is YFSETQ. The CDR3 here is CASSLEDFGGVWELFF. The CDR3 bases are TGCGCCAGCAGCTTGGAAGATTTCGGCGGAGTCTGGGAGCTGTTTTTT.

The chain carries TRBV27 and TRBJ2-1; 7 nucleotides line up with TRBD2. Looked up from germline, CDR1 is MNHEY and CDR2 is SMNVEV (reference sequence). The CDR3 is 16 amino acids. V dropped 1 base and J dropped 3; count of bases not matched to a gene: 6. The CDR3 DNA sequence: TGTGCCAGCAGTTTATATGCGGGAGCGGACTACAATGAGCAGTTCTTC. Translating gives CASSLYAGADYNEQFF.

The chain employs TRBV7-9 and TRBJ2-7, with D uncertain. The length of the CDR3 is 13 residues. Trimming pared 6 bases from V and 2 bases from J, leaving 11 bases between. CDR1 and CDR2 from the germline V gene are SEHNR and FQNEAQ (reference sequence). The CDR3 nucleotides are TGTGCCAGCAGTACGCCTCTTACCTACGAGCAGTACTTC. This gives the protein CASSTPLTYEQYF.